This T cell receptor (beta chain) was obtained from a study of blood T cell repertoires in COVID-19. Study-level background: The United States, Italy and Spain were the sources of the acute and convalescent COVID-19 samples. Sample material is recorded as cDNA or gDNA derived from T cells, B-cell-depleted T cells, or PBMCs.

The J segment lost 8 bases and the V segment lost 2 bases, leaving 6 bases of the junction unmatched. Germline lookup yields CDR1 MNHEY and CDR2 SVGAGI. The CDR3 spans 15 residues. Original handling: Amplified reference gene primers provided the basis for estimating nucleated cell counts. Sequenced by immunoSEQ multiplex PCR; TCRdb stores in-frame clones only, minus some. V and J calls and clone size are given by that table; D and trimming were obtained from the DNA. Of about 160,000 clones detected, roughly 81% appear once; the ten largest clones hold approximately 0.99%. Source material: peripheral blood. The receptor was isolated from a man aged 35 to 55 with acute or convalescent COVID-19. The chain is built from TRBV6-5 and TRBJ1-6; 7 nucleotides line up with TRBD1. The CDR3 spells CASSYGGDRHSPLHF. In DNA form, the CDR3 reads TGTGCCAGCAGTTACGGAGGGGACAGACATTCACCCCTCCACTTT.